This T cell receptor (beta chain) was captured in a study of Ad26.COV2.S vaccination and SARS-CoV-2 variants. Concerning this clone: The antigen is undetermined.

Findings and limits, study-wide: People who got the vaccine or the placebo had similar non-spike TCR breadth. There was a possibility that the TCR breadth and depth analyses underestimated total T cell responses.

The assay was immunoSEQ multiplex PCR, and TCRdb's table has in-frame clones only and misses some. The table shows about 350,000 clones, with about 91% occurring only once. CDR3 length: 15 residues. V was pared by 5 bases and J by 4 bases, with 17 bases between. Germline values: CDR1 MNHEY, CDR2 SMNVEV (reference sequence). This TCR was sampled from a human donor who had recovered from COVID-19. This chain uses TRBV27 with TRBJ1-2, with D perhaps matching TRBD1 (6 bases). The sample consisted of peripheral blood, taken after recovery from COVID-19. The CDR3 here is CASSPRTEVGYGYTF. The CDR3 DNA reads TGTGCCAGCAGTCCCCGGACAGAGGTGGGCTATGGCTACACCTTC.